A single sample is the source of the 11 T cell receptor beta chains below, sequenced in a study of blood T cell repertoires in COVID-19. Clones were sequenced by immunoSEQ multiplex PCR, and TCRdb holds only the in-frame ones, with some missing. Of around 130,000 clones listed, around 83% were seen once; the top ten hold roughly 3.5%. Material: PBMCs or T cells enriched from blood (not recorded which). These receptors were collected from a woman in her twenties or thirties who had recovered from COVID-19.

This sequence joins TRBV6-5 and TRBJ1-2; 9 bases agree with TRBD1. This CDR3 is 13 amino acids long. Germline trimming cut 6 bases from V and 7 bases from J; bases unmatched to any gene: 6. Germline V CDR1 and CDR2: MNHEY, SVGAGI. In DNA, the CDR3 is TGTGCCAGCAGCCGGACAGGGGATGGTGGCTACACCTTC. It yields the protein CASSRTGDGGYTF.

This clone was counted a single time. The rearrangement joins TRBV5-1 to TRBJ1-6; 7 bases align to TRBD1. The CDR3 has 17 amino acids. Germline assignment: CDR1 SGHRS and CDR2 YFSETQ. V shed 5 bases, J shed 2 bases, and the junction held 10 bases outside the gene matches. The CDR3 protein is CASRATGDSPYNSPLHF. CDR3 bases: TGCGCCAGCAGAGCCACCGGGGACAGCCCCTATAATTCACCCCTCCACTTT. The entire variable domain, with the rest obtained from reference TRBV5-1 and TRBJ1-6, is as follows: KAGVTQTPRYLIKTRGQQVTLSCSPISGHRSVSWYQQTPGQGLQFLFEYFSETQRNKGNFPGRFSGRQFSNSRSEMNVSTLELGDSALYLCASRATGDSPYNSPLHFGNGTRLTVT.

V is TRBV28 and J is TRBJ1-6, with TRBD1 matching 7 bases. The ends lost 6 bases at V and 8 bases at J; junction bases unmatched: 10. This CDR3 contains 15 residues. The germline V gene encodes CDR1 MDHEN and CDR2 SYDVKM. In DNA, the CDR3 is TGTGCCAGCAGGGGACGACAGGGACTTTATTCACCCCTCCACTTT. This sequence encodes CASRGRQGLYSPLHF.

The V call is TRBV4-1, the J call TRBJ2-7, with D uncertain. V dropped 4 bases and J dropped 2 bases, with 9 bases sitting between them. In germline, CDR1 is MGHRA, CDR2 YSYEKL. The CDR3 extends over 13 amino acids. The CDR3 region is CASSPSVAYEQYF. The CDR3, as DNA: TGCGCCAGCAGCCCCTCCGTAGCCTACGAGCAGTACTTC.

The rearrangement joins TRBV5-4 to TRBJ1-2; 12 bases agree with TRBD1. CDR3 length: 15 amino acids. The V and J ends lost 3 bases and 4 bases, in that order; junction bases with no gene match: 4. Germline V CDR1 and CDR2: SGHNT, YYREEE (reference sequence). CDR3 DNA sequence: TGTGCCAGCAGCTCCCCGGGACAGGGGGCCTATGGCTACACCTTC. Its translation: CASSSPGQGAYGYTF.

This clone was picked up one time. CDR3: CASSLSLSRGPYGYTF. The CDR3 DNA is TGTGCCAGCAGCTTGTCTCTTTCCAGGGGACCCTATGGCTACACCTTC. This chain links TRBV5-4 with TRBJ1-2; a weak D match, TRBD1 (6 bases). The CDR3 loop spans 16 amino acids. CDR1 and CDR2 from the germline V gene are SGHNT and YYREEE (reference sequence). The germline V and J ends were trimmed by 1 base and 4 bases, with 17 bases remaining between them.

This clone appeared once. The V and J genes are TRBV28 and TRBJ2-7, with a tentative D call TRBD1 (6 bases). Per germline, CDR1 MDHEN and CDR2 SYDVKM. The germline V and J ends were trimmed by 8 bases and 3 bases, with 17 bases remaining between them. The CDR3 has 14 residues. This chain's CDR3 is CASLSRTERYEQYF. CDR3 DNA sequence: TGTGCCAGCCTATCTCGGACAGAGCGCTACGAGCAGTACTTC. The whole variable domain, remainder taken from reference TRBV28 and TRBJ2-7, is DVKVTQSSRYLVKRTGEKVFLECVQDMDHENMFWYRQDPGLGLRLIYFSYDVKMKEKGDIPEGYSVSREKKERFSLILESASTNQTSMYLCASLSRTERYEQYFGPGTRLTVT.

The rearrangement links TRBV15 to TRBJ2-1, with TRBD2 matching over 12 bases. Trimming took 0 bases from V and 3 from J; bases not matched to a gene: 6. The CDR3 spans 18 residues. The V gene's germline CDR1 is LNHNV and CDR2 YYDKDF (reference sequence). The CDR3 DNA follows: TGTGCCACCAGCAGAGATCATGCGGGACTAGCGGGCTACAATGAGCAGTTCTTC. This codes for CATSRDHAGLAGYNEQFF.

J is TRBJ2-7 and V is TRBV6-2 or TRBV6-3; TRBD1 matches at 7 bases. Germline CDR1 and CDR2: MNHEY and SVGEGT. The V segment lost 2 bases and the J segment 2 bases; nucleotides outside the gene matches: 6. This CDR3 has 15 amino acids. The CDR3 DNA follows: TGTGCCAGCAGTTACGGCCTTGGACAGGCCTACGAGCAGTACTTC. It codes for CASSYGLGQAYEQYF.

The rearrangement links TRBV5-1 to TRBJ1-2; TRBD1 matches at 7 bases. Trimming cost V 4 bases and J 1 base; bases outside gene matches: 7. This CDR3 region has 15 residues. Per germline, CDR1 SGHRS and CDR2 YFSETQ. The CDR3 region is CASSQGDSNNYGYTF. CDR3 sequence (DNA): TGCGCCAGCAGCCAGGGGGACAGTAATAACTATGGCTACACCTTC.

The rearrangement links TRBV7-2 to TRBJ2-7; D may be TRBD2 (5 bases). The CDR3 consists of 14 residues. Trimming removed 3 bases at V and 2 bases at J, with 11 bases between. Germline loops: CDR1 SGHTA, CDR2 FQGNSA. For the CDR3, the DNA is TGTGCCAGCAGCTTCGCGGGTCCCCCCTACGAGCAGTACTTC. It specifies CASSFAGPPYEQYF.